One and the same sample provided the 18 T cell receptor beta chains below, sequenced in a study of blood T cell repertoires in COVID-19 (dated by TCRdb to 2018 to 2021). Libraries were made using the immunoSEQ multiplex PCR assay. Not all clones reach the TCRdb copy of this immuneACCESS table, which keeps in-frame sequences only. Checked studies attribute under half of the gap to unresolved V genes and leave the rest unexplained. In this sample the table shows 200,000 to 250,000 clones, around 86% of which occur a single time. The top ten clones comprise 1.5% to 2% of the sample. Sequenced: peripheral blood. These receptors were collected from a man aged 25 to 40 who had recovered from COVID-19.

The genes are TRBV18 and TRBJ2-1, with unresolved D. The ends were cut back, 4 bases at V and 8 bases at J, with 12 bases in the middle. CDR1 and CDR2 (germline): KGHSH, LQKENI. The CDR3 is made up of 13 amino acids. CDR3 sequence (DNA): TGTGCCAGCTCACTGGGCAGCCCGGATGAGCAGTTCTTC. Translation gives CASSLGSPDEQFF. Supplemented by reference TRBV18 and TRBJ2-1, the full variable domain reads NAGVMQNPRHLVRRRGQEARLRCSPMKGHSHVYWYRQLPEEGLKFMVYLQKENIIDESGMPKERFSAEFPKEGPSILRIQQVVRGDSAAYFCASSLGSPDEQFFGPGTRLTVL.

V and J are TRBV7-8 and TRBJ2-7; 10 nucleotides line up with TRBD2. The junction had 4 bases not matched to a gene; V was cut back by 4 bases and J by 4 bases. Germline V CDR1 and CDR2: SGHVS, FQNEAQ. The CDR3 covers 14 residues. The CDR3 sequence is CASSSTSGAYEQYV. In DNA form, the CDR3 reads TGTGCCAGCAGCTCTACTAGCGGGGCTTACGAGCAGTACGTC.

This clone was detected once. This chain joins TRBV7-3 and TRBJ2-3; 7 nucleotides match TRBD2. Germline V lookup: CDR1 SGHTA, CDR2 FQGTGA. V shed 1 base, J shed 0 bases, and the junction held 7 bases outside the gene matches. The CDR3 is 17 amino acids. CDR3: CASSLSPSGPSTDTQYF. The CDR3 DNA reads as TGTGCCAGCAGCTTAAGTCCTAGCGGCCCTAGCACAGATACGCAGTATTTT.

CDR3 DNA sequence: TGTGCCAGCAGCTTGCTTAGTTCGAACACTGAAGCTTTCTTT. Its protein is CASSLLSSNTEAFF. This chain uses TRBV13 with TRBJ1-1; D is unresolved. CDR3 size: 14 residues. Trimming removed 3 bases from V and 1 base from J, with 9 bases in between. In germline, CDR1 is PRHDT, CDR2 FYEKMQ (reference sequence).

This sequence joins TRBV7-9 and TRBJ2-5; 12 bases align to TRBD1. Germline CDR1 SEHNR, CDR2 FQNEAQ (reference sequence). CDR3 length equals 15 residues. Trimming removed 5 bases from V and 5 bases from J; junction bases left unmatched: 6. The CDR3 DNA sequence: TGTGCCAGCAGCCCGACCGGGACAGGGGGCGAGACCCAGTACTTC. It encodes CASSPTGTGGETQYF.

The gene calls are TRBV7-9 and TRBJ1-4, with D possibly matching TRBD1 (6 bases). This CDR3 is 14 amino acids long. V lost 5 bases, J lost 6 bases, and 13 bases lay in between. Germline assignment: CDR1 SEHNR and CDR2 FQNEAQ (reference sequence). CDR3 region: CASSQAQGDEKLFF. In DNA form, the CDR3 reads TGTGCCAGCAGCCAAGCACAGGGAGATGAAAAACTGTTTTTT.

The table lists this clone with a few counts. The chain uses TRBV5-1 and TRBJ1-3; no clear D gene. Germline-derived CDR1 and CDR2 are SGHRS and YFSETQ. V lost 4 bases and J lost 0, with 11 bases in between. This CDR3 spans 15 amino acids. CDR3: CASSPEGFSGNTIYF. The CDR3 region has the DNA TGCGCCAGCAGCCCAGAGGGCTTCTCTGGAAACACCATATATTTT.

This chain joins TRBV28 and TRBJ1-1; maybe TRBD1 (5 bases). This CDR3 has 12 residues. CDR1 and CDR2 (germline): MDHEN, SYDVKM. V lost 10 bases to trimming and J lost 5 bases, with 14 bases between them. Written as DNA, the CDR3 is TGTGCCACCTCCTCGAAGGGGACTGAAGCTTTCTTT. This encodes CATSSKGTEAFF.

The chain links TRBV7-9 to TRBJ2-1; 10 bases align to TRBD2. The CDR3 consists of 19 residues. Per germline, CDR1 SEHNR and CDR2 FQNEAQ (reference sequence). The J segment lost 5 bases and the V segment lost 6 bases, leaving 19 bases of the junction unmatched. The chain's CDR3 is CASSLRRGSRLAGNNEQFF. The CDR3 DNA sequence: TGTGCCAGCAGTCTACGGAGGGGCAGCCGACTAGCGGGCAACAATGAGCAGTTCTTC.

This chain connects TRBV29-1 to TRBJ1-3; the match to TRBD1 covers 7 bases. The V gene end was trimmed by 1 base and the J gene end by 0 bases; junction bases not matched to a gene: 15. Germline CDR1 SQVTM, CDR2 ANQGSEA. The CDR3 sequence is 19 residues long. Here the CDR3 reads CSVEGVEIHRGSSGNTIYF. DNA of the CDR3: TGCAGCGTTGAAGGAGTTGAAATCCACAGGGGAAGCTCTGGAAACACCATATATTTT.

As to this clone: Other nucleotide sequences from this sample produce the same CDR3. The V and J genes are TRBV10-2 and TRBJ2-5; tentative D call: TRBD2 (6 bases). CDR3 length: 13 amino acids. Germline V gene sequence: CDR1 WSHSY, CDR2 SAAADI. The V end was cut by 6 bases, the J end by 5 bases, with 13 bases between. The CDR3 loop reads CASRRGVGETQYF. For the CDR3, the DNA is TGCGCCAGCAGGCGGGGAGTGGGGGAGACCCAGTACTTC.

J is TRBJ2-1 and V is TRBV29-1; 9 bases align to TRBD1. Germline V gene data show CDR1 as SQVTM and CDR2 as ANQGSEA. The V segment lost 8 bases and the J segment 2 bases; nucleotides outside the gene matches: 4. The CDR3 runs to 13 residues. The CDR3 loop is CSSTGGPYNEQFF. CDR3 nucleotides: TGCAGCTCCACAGGGGGCCCCTACAATGAGCAGTTCTTC.

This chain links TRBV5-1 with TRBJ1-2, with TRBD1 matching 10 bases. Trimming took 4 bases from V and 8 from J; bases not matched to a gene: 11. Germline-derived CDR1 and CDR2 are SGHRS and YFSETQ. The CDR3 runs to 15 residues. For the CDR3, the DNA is TGCGCCAGCAGCCGGCCGACAGGGGGCACTGGAGGCTACACCTTC. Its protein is CASSRPTGGTGGYTF.

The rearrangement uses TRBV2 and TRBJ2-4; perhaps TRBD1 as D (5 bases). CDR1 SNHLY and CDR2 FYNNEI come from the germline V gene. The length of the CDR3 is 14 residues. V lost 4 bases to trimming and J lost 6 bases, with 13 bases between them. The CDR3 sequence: CASSVEQAANIQYF. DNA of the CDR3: TGTGCCAGCAGTGTTGAACAGGCGGCAAACATTCAGTACTTC.

CDR3 sequence reads: CASSQGVNQPQHF. The CDR3, as DNA: TGTGCCAGCAGCCAGGGGGTGAATCAGCCCCAGCATTTT. The gene calls are TRBV12-3 or TRBV12-4 and TRBJ1-5; TRBD1 aligns across 7 bases. The CDR3 covers 13 residues. Germline trimming cut 6 bases from V and 4 bases from J; bases unmatched to any gene: 3.

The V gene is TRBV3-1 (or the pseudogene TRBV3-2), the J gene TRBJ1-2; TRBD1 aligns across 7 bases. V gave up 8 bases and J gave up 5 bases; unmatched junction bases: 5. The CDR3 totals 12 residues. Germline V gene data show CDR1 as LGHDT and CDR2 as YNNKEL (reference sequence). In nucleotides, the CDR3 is TGTGCCAGCGGGTCGACAGGGTATGGCTACACCTTC. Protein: CASGSTGYGYTF.

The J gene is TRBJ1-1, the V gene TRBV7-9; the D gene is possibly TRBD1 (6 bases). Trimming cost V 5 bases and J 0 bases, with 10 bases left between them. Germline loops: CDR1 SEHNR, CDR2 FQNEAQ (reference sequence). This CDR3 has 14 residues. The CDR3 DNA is TGTGCCAGCAGCGGACAGCAGATGAACACTGAAGCTTTCTTT. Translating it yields CASSGQQMNTEAFF.

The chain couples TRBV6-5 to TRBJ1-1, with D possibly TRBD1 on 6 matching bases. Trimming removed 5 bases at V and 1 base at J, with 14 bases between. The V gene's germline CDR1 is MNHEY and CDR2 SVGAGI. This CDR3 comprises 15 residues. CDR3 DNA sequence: TGTGCCAGCAGTCGGACCGGGACATCGAACACTGAAGCTTTCTTT. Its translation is CASSRTGTSNTEAFF.